This is a list of T cell receptor beta chains from one sample in a study of regulatory T cells in long-lasting Graves disease. Each CDR3 protein gets one entry after TCRdb re-called the multiplex PCR reads with MiXCR. This repertoire shows approximately 310,000 distinct CDR3 sequences, about 18% found once; its top ten account for more than 35%. The starting material was peripheral blood mononuclear cells (PBMCs), obtained at new diagnosis, from a patient treated with antithyroid drugs. These receptors were obtained from a female donor with Graves disease. The CDR3 runs from the conserved cysteine through the conserved F or W. A D gene is named only where the DNA matches it firmly. The size field is filled for only some rows; it gives once, few, many or a size class.

CDR3	DNA	size	D	V	J
CASSSQGDYEQYF	TGTGCCAGCAGCTCCCAGGGGGACTACGAGCAGTACTTC	many	TRBD1	TRBV5-4	TRBJ2-7
CARAGGSNEQFF	TGTGCCAGGGCGGGAGGGTCAAATGAGCAGTTCTTC	many	TRBD2	TRBV27	TRBJ2-1
CSARGGQGSSYNSPLHF	TGCAGTGCTAGAGGGGGACAGGGGAGCTCCTATAATTCACCCCTCCACTTT	many	TRBD1	TRBV20-1	TRBJ1-6
CASSAGTSNEKLFF	TGTGCCAGTAGTGCCGGGACAAGTAATGAAAAACTGTTTTTT	.	.	TRBV19	TRBJ1-4
CASSFSPIGDEQYF	TGTGCCAGCAGTTTCAGTCCGATTGGCGACGAGCAGTACTTC	many	.	TRBV12-3/TRBV12-4	TRBJ2-7
CASSLGSTDEKLFF	TGTGCCAGCAGCTTAGGCTCGACAGATGAAAAACTGTTTTTT	many	.	TRBV11-2	TRBJ1-4
CAWTPTVNTEAFF	TGTGCCTGGACCCCCACAGTGAACACTGAAGCTTTCTTT	many	.	TRBV30	TRBJ1-1
CASRLRGLGPEAFF	TGCGCCAGCCGCCTTCGGGGGCTCGGACCTGAAGCTTTCTTT	many	.	TRBV5-1	TRBJ1-1
CASSQGGSNNQPQHF	TGTGCCAGCAGCCAAGGCGGCAGTAACAATCAGCCCCAGCATTTT	.	.	TRBV3-1	TRBJ1-5
CASSLQGGSDHSSTDTQYF	TGTGCCAGCAGTTTGCAGGGCGGGTCCGACCATTCTAGCACAGATACGCAGTATTTT	many	.	TRBV28	TRBJ2-3
CASSFRSYNSPLHF	TGTGCCAGCAGTTTTCGGTCGTATAATTCACCCCTCCACTTT	many	.	TRBV28	TRBJ1-6
CASSGETGWETQYF	TGTGCCAGCAGTGGAGAGACAGGGTGGGAGACCCAGTACTTC	.	TRBD1	TRBV6-1	TRBJ2-5
CASSPEMRLRADEKLFF	TGTGCCAGCAGTCCGGAGATGAGACTGCGAGCGGATGAAAAACTGTTTTTT	many	.	TRBV12-3/TRBV12-4	TRBJ1-4
CASSSKLRHGDTQYF	TGTGCCAGCAGTTCTAAGCTCCGCCATGGGGATACGCAGTATTTT	many	.	TRBV28	TRBJ2-3
CASSPRRGRNTEAFF	TGTGCCAGCAGCCCTCGCAGGGGGCGGAACACTGAAGCTTTCTTT	.	TRBD1	TRBV6-2/TRBV6-3	TRBJ1-1
CASWDPGLAVIDLSYEQYF	TGTGCCAGCTGGGATCCCGGACTAGCGGTTATTGACCTCTCCTACGAGCAGTACTTC	.	TRBD2	TRBV6-4	TRBJ2-7
CAWSGGVSGNSPLHF	TGTGCCTGGAGTGGAGGGGTGTCGGGAAATTCACCCCTCCACTTT	many	.	TRBV30	TRBJ1-6
CASSSRTVNTEAFF	TGTGCCAGCAGTTCGCGGACGGTGAACACTGAAGCTTTCTTT	many	.	TRBV2	TRBJ1-1
CASSQGLAGPTTVIEQYF	TGTGCCAGCAGCCAGGGACTAGCGGGACCTACAACGGTGATCGAGCAGTACTTC	many	TRBD2	TRBV7-8	TRBJ2-7
CASSQDPGGTYYEQYF	TGCGCCAGCAGCCAAGATCCGGGAGGGACGTACTACGAGCAGTACTTC	.	TRBD2	TRBV4-1	TRBJ2-7
CASSLEALAGGNTGELFF	TGCGCCAGCAGCTTGGAGGCGCTAGCGGGAGGGAACACCGGGGAGCTGTTTTTT	few	TRBD2	TRBV5-1	TRBJ2-2
CASSRQRDESYNEQFF	TGTGCCAGCAGCAGACAACGAGACGAAAGCTACAATGAGCAGTTCTTC	few	.	TRBV9	TRBJ2-1
CASTFRRYGTPPSYNEQFF	TGTGCCAGCACCTTTAGGCGGTACGGGACCCCCCCCTCCTACAATGAGCAGTTCTTC	few	.	TRBV7-9	TRBJ2-1
CASSFSRQGWGDTQYF	TGTGCCAGCAGTTTCTCCAGGCAGGGGTGGGGAGATACGCAGTATTTT	many	.	TRBV12-3/TRBV12-4	TRBJ2-3
CASSIPQRAGELFF	TGTGCCAGCAGCATCCCCCAACGGGCCGGGGAGCTGTTTTTT	many	.	TRBV12-3/TRBV12-4	TRBJ2-2
CASSYPGGSNTEAFF	TGTGCCAGCAGCTATCCAGGGGGCTCGAACACTGAAGCTTTCTTT	many	TRBD1	TRBV11-3	TRBJ1-1
CASSQDPRGQVSYGYTF	TGCGCCAGCAGCCAAGATCCCAGGGGGCAAGTGAGCTATGGCTACACCTTC	few	TRBD1	TRBV7-9	TRBJ1-2
CASSQVNAGRDGYTF	TGCGCCAGCAGCCAAGTAAATGCAGGGAGGGATGGCTACACCTTC	.	.	TRBV4-1	TRBJ1-2
CASRTGYYEQYF	TGTGCCAGTAGGACAGGTTACTACGAGCAGTACTTC	.	TRBD1	TRBV28	TRBJ2-7
CASSLSGQGAGGELFF	TGTGCCAGCAGTTTATCGGGACAGGGGGCCGGCGGGGAGCTGTTTTTT	many	TRBD1	TRBV28	TRBJ2-2
CASREGRQPQHF	TGTGCCAGCAGGGAAGGGAGGCAGCCCCAGCATTTT	few	.	TRBV6-2/TRBV6-3	TRBJ1-5
CASSPQGSEQFF	TGTGCCAGCAGTCCACAGGGGTCTGAGCAGTTCTTC	many	TRBD1	TRBV28	TRBJ2-1
CASSAGSQETQYF	TGCGCCAGCAGTGCGGGCAGCCAAGAGACCCAGTACTTC	few	.	TRBV10-1	TRBJ2-5
CSAPPTGRSTDTQYF	TGCAGTGCCCCCCCGACGGGGCGGAGCACAGATACGCAGTATTTT	few	.	TRBV20-1	TRBJ2-3
CAWNSGTSTDTQYF	TGTGCCTGGAATAGCGGAACTAGCACAGATACGCAGTATTTT	many	.	TRBV30	TRBJ2-3
CASSYLGLAGVGGGTSYNEQFF	TGTGCCAGCAGTTACCTGGGACTAGCGGGAGTTGGAGGGGGGACCTCCTACAATGAGCAGTTCTTC	many	TRBD2	TRBV6-2/TRBV6-3	TRBJ2-1
CASSLTESYEQYF	TGTGCCAGCAGCCTGACTGAATCCTACGAGCAGTACTTC	many	.	TRBV6-2/TRBV6-3	TRBJ2-7